This T cell receptor beta chain derives from a study of monozygotic twins with inflammatory bowel disease. TCRdb re-analyzed the 5' RACE reads; it lists each CDR3 protein once, without DNA. Its clone listing holds roughly 150,000 distinct CDR3 sequences. Germline CDR1 KGHDR, CDR2 SFDVKD. The CDR3 length is 14 residues. The V gene is TRBV24-1, the J gene TRBJ1-2; as DNA is missing, the TRBD1 call by TCRdb cannot be tested. Sequencing was done on a sample of blood. This TCR came from a human donor with ulcerative colitis or Crohn's disease, or a healthy co-twin of an affected twin (not recorded which). CDR3 sequence reads: CATSDPRQGSGYTF.